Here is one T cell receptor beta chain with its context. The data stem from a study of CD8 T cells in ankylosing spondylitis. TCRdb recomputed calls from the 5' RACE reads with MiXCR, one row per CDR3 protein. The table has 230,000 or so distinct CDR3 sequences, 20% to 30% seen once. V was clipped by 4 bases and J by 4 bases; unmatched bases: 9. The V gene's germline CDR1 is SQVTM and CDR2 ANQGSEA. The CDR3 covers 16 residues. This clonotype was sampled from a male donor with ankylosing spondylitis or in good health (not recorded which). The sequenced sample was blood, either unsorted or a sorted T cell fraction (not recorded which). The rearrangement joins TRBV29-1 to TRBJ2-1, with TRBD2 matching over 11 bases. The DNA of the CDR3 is TGCAGCGTTGTTTGGGAGACTAGCGGGGCGTACAATGAGCAGTTCTTC. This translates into CSVVWETSGAYNEQFF.